Following are 17 T cell receptor beta chains from one sample sequenced in a study of T-cell reconstitution after alpha-beta-depleted transplantation in children. Researchers prepared the TCRbeta library using unique molecular identifiers, the study reports. MiXCR, run by TCRdb on the PCR reads, gives a single entry per CDR3 protein. In the table there are hundreds of thousands of distinct CDR3 sequences, under 15% of which are singletons. The material sequenced was PBMCs, mostly from graft donor cells, taken 360 days after TCRalphabeta/CD19-depleted stem cell transplant. These receptors all stem from a male patient under 18 who had a stem cell transplant for acute myeloid leukemia, so the T cells may come from the graft donor.

V gene TRBV29-1 combines with J gene TRBJ1-3; D is perhaps TRBD1 (6 bases). Deletions cut 7 bases from V and 3 bases from J, with 16 bases between. This CDR3 has 14 residues. Germline CDR1 is SQVTM and CDR2 is ANQGSEA. CDR3 loop: CSAWTDEVGNTIYF. CDR3 in DNA: TGCAGCGCATGGACAGATGAGGTTGGAAACACCATATATTTT.

The genes are TRBV28 and TRBJ2-6; D might be TRBD2 (5 bases). V shed 4 bases and J shed 2 bases, with 12 bases lying between them. CDR1 and CDR2 from the germline V gene are MDHEN and SYDVKM. The CDR3 has 16 amino acids. The CDR3 DNA reads TGTGCCAGCAGTTACCCTTTCGGGGCTGGGGCCAACGTCCTGACTTTC. Amino acids: CASSYPFGAGANVLTF.

The V call is TRBV29-1, the J call TRBJ2-7; 10 bases are a match to TRBD2. The CDR3 covers 14 residues. Germline lookup yields CDR1 SQVTM and CDR2 ANQGSEA. Trimming removed 4 bases from V and 2 bases from J; junction bases left unmatched: 5. Written as DNA, the CDR3 is TGCAGCGTTGGTTGGACTAGCGGCACCTACGAGCAGTACTTC. Translating it yields CSVGWTSGTYEQYF.

The sample holds a few counts of this clonotype. The rearrangement joins TRBV6-2 or TRBV6-3 to TRBJ2-1; TRBD2 aligns across 14 bases. The length of the CDR3 is 15 residues. V trimming: 4 bases; J trimming: 9 bases; junction bases outside the gene matches: 5. Per germline, CDR1 MNHEY and CDR2 SVGEGT. CDR3 protein: CASSSGLAGEGEQFF. The CDR3 nucleotides read TGTGCCAGCAGTTCGGGACTAGCGGGAGAGGGTGAGCAGTTCTTC.

There are many counts of this clonotype. The chain is built from TRBV18 and TRBJ2-5; TRBD2 agrees at 7 bases. This CDR3 contains 14 residues. Germline CDR1 KGHSH, CDR2 LQKENI. The V gene end was trimmed by 6 bases and the J gene end by 5 bases; junction bases not matched to a gene: 9. CDR3 coding DNA: TGTGCCAGCTCCCCGTCTAGCGGTGGGGAGACCCAGTACTTC. It codes for CASSPSSGGETQYF.

This chain connects TRBV28 to TRBJ2-1; no definite D call. CDR1 is MDHEN and CDR2 is SYDVKM in the germline V gene. The ends were cut back, 3 bases at V and 4 bases at J, with 7 bases in the middle. The CDR3 spans 13 residues. The CDR3 region has the DNA TGTGCCAGCAGTTTTCGGCAGTACAATGAGCAGTTCTTC. It specifies CASSFRQYNEQFF.

This clonotype was detected many times. The gene calls are TRBV10-3 and TRBJ2-4; D ambiguous. This CDR3 spans 14 amino acids. Trimming stripped 7 bases from V and 0 bases from J, with 10 bases between. Germline values: CDR1 ENHRY, CDR2 SYGVKD. CDR3 in DNA: TGTGCCATCACCCGACCCGAAGCCAAAAACATTCAGTACTTC. Encoded protein: CAITRPEAKNIQYF.

This clonotype occurred many times. The chain joins TRBV5-5 to TRBJ2-1; D possibly corresponds to TRBD2 (6 bases). Germline V gives CDR1 SGHKS, CDR2 YYEKEE (reference sequence). Trimming stripped 0 bases from V and 15 bases from J, with 19 bases between. There are 14 residues in the CDR3. The CDR3: CASSLDYGSGDPFF. CDR3 DNA: TGTGCCAGCAGCTTGGATTATGGCTCGGGAGATCCGTTCTTC.

The chain has TRBV20-1 and TRBJ2-2; TRBD1 matches 8 bases. Germline V gene sequence: CDR1 DFQATT, CDR2 SNEGSKA (reference sequence). The CDR3 loop spans 18 amino acids. With 0 bases clipped from V and 0 bases from J, the junction kept 9 bases outside the gene matches. Here the CDR3 DNA reads TGCAGTGCTAGAGATCCCACCTCGACAGGGGCGAACACCGGGGAGCTGTTTTTT. It codes for CSARDPTSTGANTGELFF.

The V call is TRBV14, the J call TRBJ2-7; no reliable D call. This CDR3 spans 12 amino acids. Germline values: CDR1 SGHDN, CDR2 FVKESK. The V end lost 2 bases, the J end lost 2 bases, and 4 bases lay between the germline ends. Here the CDR3 DNA reads TGTGCCAGCAGCCAAATCCCCTACGAGCAGTACTTC. It codes for CASSQIPYEQYF.

This clonotype was counted at least ten times. The rearrangement uses TRBV14 and TRBJ2-1; D uncertain. CDR3 length: 12 residues. The V end was cut by 0 bases, the J end by 9 bases, with 6 bases between. CDR1 SGHDN and CDR2 FVKESK come from the germline V gene. The CDR3 DNA reads TGTGCCAGCAGCCAAGAGACGGTTGAGCAGTTCTTC. This encodes CASSQETVEQFF.

There are a few counts of this clonotype. DNA of the CDR3: TGTGCCAGCAGTTCCGCACAGGGTTACGAGCAGTACTTC. This translates into CASSSAQGYEQYF. The genes are TRBV27 and TRBJ2-7, with D possibly being TRBD1 (6 bases). Trimming took 4 bases from V and 4 from J, leaving 11 bases between them. From germline, CDR1 is MNHEY and CDR2 SMNVEV (reference sequence). This CDR3 region has 13 residues.

This clonotype was counted between two and nine times. This chain links TRBV19 with TRBJ2-7; D unresolved. Germline loops: CDR1 LNHDA, CDR2 SQIVND (reference sequence). The V gene lost 0 bases and the J gene lost 0 bases, with 6 bases spanning the gap. The CDR3 consists of 14 residues. CDR3 bases: TGTGCCAGTAGTATAGATCGGAACTCCTACGAGCAGTACTTC. Encoded protein: CASSIDRNSYEQYF.

This clonotype came up many times. The chain is built from TRBV3-1 and TRBJ2-5, with D hard to call. V was trimmed by 0 bases and J by 4 bases, leaving 6 bases between them. The CDR3 covers 13 residues. In germline, CDR1 is LGHDT, CDR2 YNNKEL (reference sequence). The CDR3, as DNA: TGTGCCAGCAGCCAAGATCCCAGAGAGACCCAGTACTTC. It codes for CASSQDPRETQYF.

The chain is built from TRBV29-1 and TRBJ2-1; no firm D call. Per the germline V gene, CDR1 is SQVTM and CDR2 is ANQGSEA. This CDR3 region has 10 residues. V was cut by 5 bases and J by 8 bases, with 7 bases left in between. The CDR3 DNA is TGCAGCGTTCACATCCATGAGCAGTTCTTC. Its protein product is CSVHIHEQFF.

This clonotype was recorded a few times. V is TRBV7-9 and J is TRBJ2-2; D call uncertain. CDR1 SEHNR and CDR2 FQNEAQ come from the germline V gene (reference sequence). The CDR3 runs to 17 residues. V lost 3 bases and J 0 bases, leaving 14 bases between the germline ends. Written as DNA, the CDR3 is TGTGCCAGCAGCTTCTGGCATTTAGGCGCGAACACCGGGGAGCTGTTTTTT. This sequence encodes CASSFWHLGANTGELFF.

The rearrangement links TRBV10-3 to TRBJ2-1, with D unresolved. Trimming pared 6 bases from V and 9 bases from J, leaving 9 bases between. Germline CDR1 reads ENHRY; CDR2 reads SYGVKD. This CDR3 spans 11 amino acids. In DNA form, the CDR3 reads TGTGCCATCAGGAGCTGGGGTGAGCAGTTCTTC. This translates into CAIRSWGEQFF.